The 14 T cell receptor beta chains in this list originate from one sample, sequenced in a study of blood T cell repertoires in COVID-19. Sequenced by immunoSEQ multiplex PCR; TCRdb stores in-frame clones only, minus some. The sample lists 150,000 to 200,000 clones; 79% were seen once. Sequencing was done on a sample of PBMCs or T cells enriched from blood (not recorded which). The receptor source for this set is a woman aged 65 to 85 in a cohort exposed to, infected with or recovered from COVID-19 (not recorded which).

This clone showed up just once. The gene calls are TRBV19 and TRBJ1-5, with D possibly being TRBD1 (5 bases). CDR1 is LNHDA and CDR2 is SQIVND in the germline V gene (reference sequence). V dropped 1 base and J dropped 6 bases, with 7 bases sitting between them. CDR3 length: 13 amino acids. CDR3 protein: CASSIAGGQPQHF. The DNA for the CDR3 is TGTGCCAGTAGTATAGCCGGGGGTCAGCCCCAGCATTTT.

Only a few counts were recorded for this clone. This chain connects TRBV29-1 to TRBJ1-2, with 8 bases matching TRBD1. CDR1 is SQVTM and CDR2 is ANQGSEA in the germline V gene. The CDR3 runs 12 residues. With V trimmed by 7 bases and J by 4 bases, 5 bases remained unmatched. This chain's CDR3 is CSAGQGVYGYTF. The CDR3 region has the DNA TGCAGCGCCGGACAGGGAGTCTATGGCTACACCTTC. The full variable domain, with the rest looked up from reference TRBV29-1 and TRBJ1-2, is SAVISQKPSRDICQRGTSLTIQCQVDSQVTMMFWYRQQPGQSLTLIATANQGSEATYESGFVIDKFPISRPNLTFSTLTVSNMSPEDSSIYLCSAGQGVYGYTFGSGTRLTVV.

V is TRBV7-3 and J is TRBJ2-1; a weak D match, TRBD2 (5 bases). Trimming took off 5 bases at V and 8 bases at J, with 19 bases between the two ends. From germline, CDR1 is SGHTA and CDR2 FQGTGA. This CDR3 has 15 amino acids. CDR3: CASSRGGPPQDEQFF. CDR3 sequence (DNA): TGTGCCAGCAGCCGCGGCGGGCCCCCCCAGGATGAGCAGTTCTTC.

This clone was seen only a few times. The J gene is TRBJ2-1, the V gene TRBV6-6, with 10 positions matching TRBD2. CDR3 length equals 15 residues. V shed 6 bases, J shed 4 bases, and the junction held 6 bases outside the gene matches. Germline values: CDR1 MNHNY, CDR2 SVGAGI (reference sequence). The CDR3 is CASSRTSGAYNEQFF. The CDR3, as DNA: TGTGCCAGCAGCCGTACTAGCGGGGCATACAATGAGCAGTTCTTC.

V usage is TRBV4-1 and J usage is TRBJ2-7; D remains unclear. This CDR3 has 12 residues. Germline CDR1 MGHRA, CDR2 YSYEKL. Trimming took 0 bases from V and 12 from J, leaving 12 bases between them. Here the CDR3 reads CASSQDPRWVYF. The DNA of the CDR3 is TGCGCCAGCAGCCAAGATCCCAGGTGGGTGTACTTC.

The chain links TRBV3-1 (or the pseudogene TRBV3-2) to TRBJ1-1; 7 nucleotides match TRBD1. The CDR3 has 16 residues. V lost 4 bases and J lost 3; bases outside the gene matches: 11. Germline V lookup: CDR1 LGHDT, CDR2 YNNKEL (reference sequence). The CDR3 nucleotides read TGTGCCAGCAGCCCACTAATCCCAGGGGGACACACTGAAGCTTTCTTT. This gives the protein CASSPLIPGGHTEAFF.

The rearrangement links TRBV7-2 to TRBJ2-7; tentative D call: TRBD1 (5 bases). Germline CDR1 reads SGHTA; CDR2 reads FQGNSA. V was shortened by 3 bases and J by 1 base, with 13 bases between the two germline ends. This CDR3 is 15 amino acids long. The CDR3 loop is CASSLIQGSSYEQYF. CDR3 sequence (DNA): TGTGCCAGCAGCTTGATCCAGGGATCGTCCTACGAGCAGTACTTC.

The chain joins TRBV6-1 to TRBJ1-2; D uncertain. The CDR3 spans 11 residues. The V end was cut by 2 bases, the J end by 8 bases, with 6 bases between. Germline V CDR1 and CDR2: MNHNS, SASEGT. The CDR3 region has the DNA TGTGCCAGCAGTGAATACAGAGGCTACACCTTC. Translating gives CASSEYRGYTF.

This clone has more than one count but fewer than ten. The chain recombines TRBV6-5 with TRBJ1-1; maybe TRBD1 (6 bases). The V gene's germline CDR1 is MNHEY and CDR2 SVGAGI. V lost 6 bases and J 8 bases, leaving 13 bases between the germline ends. The CDR3 extends over 12 amino acids. CDR3 bases: TGTGCCAGCAGCCGATCTGGGGGCGAAGCTTTCTTT. This sequence encodes CASSRSGGEAFF.

This clone was observed a single time. The genes are TRBV6-1 and TRBJ1-5, with D perhaps TRBD1 (6 bases). Trimming left V 2 bases short and J 6 bases short, with 11 bases between. The CDR3 spans 14 residues. Germline values: CDR1 MNHNS, CDR2 SASEGT. The CDR3 reads CASSEQGPRQPQHF. The CDR3 DNA reads TGTGCCAGCAGTGAACAGGGGCCGCGTCAGCCCCAGCATTTT.

This rearrangement joins TRBV11-3 to TRBJ2-7, with D possibly matching TRBD2 (6 bases). The V gene's germline CDR1 is SGHNT and CDR2 YENEEA. CDR3 length: 13 amino acids. The V and J ends lost 5 bases and 5 bases respectively, with 13 bases between them. CDR3 in amino acids: CASSRGGSHEQYF. CDR3 DNA: TGTGCCAGCAGCCGTGGGGGGTCCCACGAGCAGTACTTC.

The table lists this clone with a few counts. The chain carries TRBV6-5 and TRBJ1-5, with 9 bases matching TRBD1. The V and J ends lost 6 bases and 8 bases, in that order; junction bases with no gene match: 11. Per germline, CDR1 MNHEY and CDR2 SVGAGI. This CDR3 comprises 15 residues. The CDR3 protein is CASSAQGALGEPQHF. The CDR3 DNA reads TGTGCCAGCAGCGCACAGGGGGCCCTCGGGGAGCCCCAGCATTTT.

The chain employs TRBV15 and TRBJ1-2, with D maybe TRBD1 (5 bases). V dropped 3 bases and J dropped 1 base, with 9 bases sitting between them. The CDR3 spans 14 residues. From germline, CDR1 is LNHNV and CDR2 YYDKDF (reference sequence). DNA for the CDR3: TGTGCCACCAGCAGGACAGCCTATAACTATGGCTACACCTTC. Its protein is CATSRTAYNYGYTF.

The rearrangement joins TRBV5-1 to TRBJ2-1; D might be TRBD2 (5 bases). The CDR3 loop spans 16 amino acids. Germline CDR1 and CDR2: SGHRS and YFSETQ. Trimming shortened V by 0 bases and J by 7 bases, and 17 bases separated the two germline ends. CDR3 bases: TGCGCCAGCAGCTTGGTTGGGGAGCCCCGACTGAATGAGCAGTTCTTC. Its protein product is CASSLVGEPRLNEQFF.